The following is a TCR beta chain sequence with its context. What it recognizes is unknown. The data originate from a study of beta chain features in type 1 diabetes. Study-wide background: Taken together, all samples contributed some 98 million examined sorted cells. Study-wide points: Among all four CD4+ subsets, Type 1 diabetes patients had TCRB CDR3s that were moderately but significantly shorter.

The CDR3 totals 14 residues. V was clipped by 5 bases and J by 8 bases; unmatched bases: 6. Germline lookup yields CDR1 KGHSH and CDR2 LQKENI. Sequenced material consisted of expressed TCRB transcripts (all of the isolated RNA was reverse transcribed). The average output of naive, central memory and regulatory T cell samples was around 3.5 million reads. The repertoire was sequenced with immunoSEQ multiplex PCR; TCRdb's copy has only in-frame clones and lacks some. Among approximately 140,000 clones listed, about 7% were seen once. This TCR came from a woman younger than 45 in good health. V is TRBV18 and J is TRBJ1-4; TRBD1 matches 9 bases. The sample taken for sequencing was central memory CD4+ T cells from blood. The DNA of the CDR3 is TGTGCCAGCTCATGGACAGGGGCCGGAGAAAAACTGTTTTTT. Residues: CASSWTGAGEKLFF.